This T cell receptor (beta chain) originates from a study of beta chain features in type 1 diabetes. This clone was found once. The CDR3 has 16 amino acids. Trimming pared 3 bases from V and 8 bases from J, leaving 25 bases between. The germline V gene has CDR1 GTSNPN and CDR2 SVGIG (reference sequence). The isolated RNA, all of it, was reverse transcribed, so expressed TCRB transcripts were what got sequenced. Sequenced by immunoSEQ multiplex PCR; TCRdb stores in-frame clones only, minus some. Altogether 9,000 or so clones are present, approximately 80% being singletons, with the ten largest covering around 1.5%.

This sequence originates from a young woman in good health. The sequencing sample was made of Tregs from blood. The chain recombines TRBV30 with TRBJ1-2; tentatively, D is TRBD1 (5 bases). This CDR3 reads CAWSPSGQSFYRGYTF. The CDR3 DNA sequence: TGTGCCTGGAGCCCATCAGGGCAGAGTTTTTACCGGGGCTACACCTTC.